This T cell receptor (beta chain) was found in a study of CD4 T cells in relation to SARS-CoV-2 and coronaviruses. Turning to the study itself: TCR beta CDR3s were sequenced after 10-day antigen culture of PBMCs. No peptide or an HIV-1 Nef peptide pool served as negative control.

About this clone: Its antigen is unknown.

Unexposed donor CD4+ T cells date from about 2011-2018, before the COVID-19 pandemic. CD4+ T cells were isolated from the cells after more than nine days of culture. Trimming removed 2 bases from V and 2 bases from J, with 6 bases in between. The CDR3 has 13 amino acids. The V gene's germline CDR1 is MRHNA and CDR2 SNTAGT. The data were produced by immunoSEQ multiplex PCR, yet TCRdb's version contains in-frame clones alone and is incomplete. The table has about 24,000 clones, about three quarters seen once. The origin of this receptor is a human donor in good health. This chain links TRBV6-4 with TRBJ1-1; tentative D call: TRBD1 (5 bases). Sequences were obtained from CD4+ T cells from PBMCs, cultured in vitro. The CDR3 loop reads CASSDGDNTEAFF. The CDR3 region has the DNA TGTGCCAGCAGTGACGGGGACAACACTGAAGCTTTCTTT.